A single sample is the source of the 24 T cell receptor beta chains below, sequenced in a study of blood T cell repertoires in COVID-19 (TCRdb year 2020). The method was the immunoSEQ multiplex PCR assay. As stored in TCRdb, this immuneACCESS dataset retains in-frame rearrangements with V and J assigned. A fraction of the clones does not appear; measured against another copy, unresolved V genes explain less than half of the discrepancy, and the remainder lacks a known reason. This sample lists about 90,000 clones; approximately 90% were detected once. The ten largest account for over 4.5% of the sample. The sample was peripheral blood. These receptors were collected from a man aged 50 to 59 with acute or convalescent COVID-19.

J is TRBJ2-3 and V is TRBV5-1; perhaps TRBD2 as D (6 bases). Germline CDR1 and CDR2: SGHRS and YFSETQ. This CDR3 contains 14 residues. V lost 4 bases and J lost 4, with 13 bases in between. This CDR3 is CASSGGSWADTQYF. The CDR3 DNA follows: TGCGCCAGCAGCGGGGGGAGTTGGGCAGATACGCAGTATTTT.

This sequence joins TRBV14 and TRBJ2-4, with TRBD2 matching over 11 bases. Germline-derived CDR1 and CDR2 are SGHDN and FVKESK. With 0 bases clipped from V and 0 bases from J, the junction kept 7 bases outside the gene matches. The CDR3 has 19 residues. CDR3 DNA sequence: TGTGCCAGCAGCCAAGATTGGACTAGCGGGCTTAAAGCCAAAAACATTCAGTACTTC. Translating gives CASSQDWTSGLKAKNIQYF.

This sequence joins TRBV20-1 and TRBJ2-1, with 12 bases that match TRBD2. CDR3 length: 19 residues. V lost 3 bases, J lost 3 bases, and 15 bases stayed unmatched. The germline V gene has CDR1 DFQATT and CDR2 SNEGSKA (reference sequence). As DNA, the CDR3 is TGCAGTGCTAGTAATAGAGCTAGCGGGAGGGTCTATGGCTACAATGAGCAGTTCTTC. Its translation: CSASNRASGRVYGYNEQFF.

The chain combines TRBV6-5 with TRBJ2-3; TRBD2 might be the D (6 bases). The CDR3 length is 13 residues. The V gene lost 6 bases and the J gene lost 4 bases, with 11 bases spanning the gap. CDR1 and CDR2 (germline): MNHEY, SVGAGI. The CDR3 region has the DNA TGTGCCAGCAGCCCAGCGGGCGCAGATACGCAGTATTTT. Translating it yields CASSPAGADTQYF.

This chain links TRBV2 with TRBJ2-1; a possible D gene is TRBD1 (6 bases). The CDR3 has 16 residues. The V end was cut by 8 bases, the J end by 5 bases, with 22 bases between. The germline gives CDR1 SNHLY, CDR2 FYNNEI. CDR3 region: CASGRPRQGKNNEQFF. The CDR3 DNA sequence: TGTGCCAGCGGGAGACCACGCCAGGGGAAGAACAATGAGCAGTTCTTC. Combining the CDR3 with reference TRBV2 and TRBJ2-1 gives the whole variable domain EPEVTQTPSHQVTQMGQEVILRCVPISNHLYFYWYRQILGQKVEFLVSFYNNEISEKSEIFDDQFSVERPDGSNFTLKIRSTKLEDSAMYFCASGRPRQGKNNEQFFGPGTRLTVL.

CDR3 loop: CASSEQENSPLHF. The CDR3 DNA reads TGTGCCAGCAGTGAACAGGAAAATTCACCCCTCCACTTT. The chain recombines TRBV6-1 with TRBJ1-6, with D unresolved. Germline assignment: CDR1 MNHNS and CDR2 SASEGT. The CDR3 totals 13 residues. Trimming cost V 2 bases and J 7 bases, with 6 bases left between them.

The chain joins TRBV2 to TRBJ1-1, with unresolved D. The CDR3 runs 13 residues. From germline, CDR1 is SNHLY and CDR2 FYNNEI. Trimming removed 7 bases at V and 4 bases at J, with 13 bases between. The CDR3 is CASIIGKGTEAFF. The CDR3 region has the DNA TGTGCCAGCATTATCGGGAAGGGCACTGAAGCTTTCTTT. The whole variable domain, filled in from reference TRBV2 and TRBJ1-1, reads EPEVTQTPSHQVTQMGQEVILRCVPISNHLYFYWYRQILGQKVEFLVSFYNNEISEKSEIFDDQFSVERPDGSNFTLKIRSTKLEDSAMYFCASIIGKGTEAFFGQGTRLTVV.

The chain employs TRBV4-1 and TRBJ1-1; D unclear. Germline CDR1 MGHRA, CDR2 YSYEKL. Trimming removed 4 bases at V and 8 bases at J, with 14 bases between. The CDR3 is 13 residues long. In nucleotides, the CDR3 is TGCGCCAGCAGCCCCCAGGTTTCCGTAGAAGCTTTCTTT. It encodes CASSPQVSVEAFF.

This clone was detected a few times. DNA of the CDR3: TGTGCCAGCACCGCAGGGGGCACTAATGAAAAACTGTTTTTT. Residues: CASTAGGTNEKLFF. The chain is built from TRBV18 and TRBJ1-4; 8 nucleotides match TRBD1. The CDR3 runs 14 residues. Germline V gene lookup returns CDR1 KGHSH and CDR2 LQKENI. After removal of 8 bases from V and 2 bases from J, the junction contained 4 bases not matched to a gene.

The chain links TRBV2 to TRBJ1-1, with a weak D call TRBD1 (5 bases). CDR3 size: 15 residues. CDR1 is SNHLY, CDR2 FYNNEI, per germline. V shed 4 bases and J shed 0 bases, with 12 bases lying between them. In DNA, the CDR3 is TGTGCCAGCAGTGTTGCAGGGCCCCTGAACACTGAAGCTTTCTTT. Its translation: CASSVAGPLNTEAFF. Looking up the rest from reference TRBV2 and TRBJ1-1 gives the full variable domain: EPEVTQTPSHQVTQMGQEVILRCVPISNHLYFYWYRQILGQKVEFLVSFYNNEISEKSEIFDDQFSVERPDGSNFTLKIRSTKLEDSAMYFCASSVAGPLNTEAFFGQGTRLTVV.

The V call is TRBV9, the J call TRBJ1-2; 7 bases are a match to TRBD1. The junction had 7 bases not matched to a gene; V was cut back by 3 bases and J by 2 bases. The CDR3 consists of 15 residues. Germline CDR1 reads SGDLS; CDR2 reads YYNGEE. The CDR3 is CASSAEAGGNYGYTF. DNA of the CDR3: TGTGCCAGCAGCGCCGAGGCAGGGGGAAACTATGGCTACACCTTC.

The rearrangement uses TRBV19 and TRBJ1-5, with 9 bases fitting TRBD1. Germline trimming cut 2 bases from V and 4 bases from J; bases unmatched to any gene: 9. Germline-derived CDR1 and CDR2 are LNHDA and SQIVND (reference sequence). The CDR3 spans 17 residues. In DNA, the CDR3 is TGTGCCAGTAGTATAAGGCGTGCAGGGACAGGGAATCAGCCCCAGCATTTT. It is translated as CASSIRRAGTGNQPQHF.

The chain combines TRBV5-6 with TRBJ1-1; D is perhaps TRBD1 (6 bases). The V end was cut by 3 bases, the J end by 1 base, with 7 bases between. CDR1 is SGHDT and CDR2 is YYEEEE in the germline V gene. The CDR3 is 13 residues long. The CDR3 DNA reads TGTGCCAGCAGCTGGACAGCGAACACTGAAGCTTTCTTT. This encodes CASSWTANTEAFF.

V usage is TRBV12-3 or TRBV12-4 and J usage is TRBJ1-5, with TRBD1 matching 7 bases. V lost 7 bases and J lost 6; bases outside the gene matches: 3. The length of the CDR3 is 12 residues. The CDR3 region has the DNA TGTGCCAGCACCGACAGGGCTCAGCCCCAGCATTTT. Encoded protein: CASTDRAQPQHF.

The chain combines TRBV5-4 with TRBJ2-7, with 7 bases that match TRBD2. Germline V gives CDR1 SGHNT, CDR2 YYREEE (reference sequence). The V segment lost 4 bases and the J segment 3 bases; nucleotides outside the gene matches: 4. The CDR3 totals 13 residues. This CDR3 reads CASSGGGYYEQYF. The CDR3 region has the DNA TGTGCCAGCAGCGGGGGAGGGTACTACGAGCAGTACTTC.

The rearrangement links TRBV29-1 to TRBJ2-1; 7 bases are a match to TRBD1. V was pared by 0 bases and J by 3 bases, with 5 bases of the junction left unmatched. CDR1 is SQVTM and CDR2 is ANQGSEA in the germline V gene. CDR3 length: 15 residues. The CDR3 protein is CSVEEGPGGYNEQFF. The DNA for the CDR3 is TGCAGCGTTGAAGAAGGGCCAGGGGGCTACAATGAGCAGTTCTTC.

For the CDR3, the DNA is TGCGCCAGCAGCTTGCGACCGGGACAGGGGACAGATAGAAACATTCAGTACTTC. As protein: CASSLRPGQGTDRNIQYF. The gene calls are TRBV5-1 and TRBJ2-4; TRBD1 agrees at 10 bases. The CDR3 totals 18 residues. Germline V CDR1 and CDR2: SGHRS, YFSETQ. The J segment lost 6 bases and the V segment lost 1 base, leaving 13 bases of the junction unmatched.

This chain connects TRBV5-1 to TRBJ1-2; 7 positions match TRBD1. Germline assignment: CDR1 SGHRS and CDR2 YFSETQ. The CDR3 loop spans 14 amino acids. The junction had 9 bases not matched to a gene; V was cut back by 6 bases and J by 4 bases. CDR3 nucleotide sequence: TGCGCCAGCAAAACCAATACAGGGGCCTATGGCTACACCTTC. It encodes CASKTNTGAYGYTF.

This clone was detected once. V is TRBV18 and J is TRBJ2-1; 7 bases match TRBD2. The germline V gene has CDR1 KGHSH and CDR2 LQKENI. The ends lost 4 bases at V and 9 bases at J; junction bases unmatched: 12. The CDR3 totals 15 residues. The CDR3 DNA reads TGTGCCAGCTCACGGGTGGCGGGAGACAAGGGTGAGCAGTTCTTC. This codes for CASSRVAGDKGEQFF.

The chain is built from TRBV15 and TRBJ2-1; no clear D. In germline, CDR1 is LNHNV, CDR2 YYDKDF (reference sequence). V was clipped by 3 bases and J by 15 bases, with 15 bases between them. This CDR3 comprises 12 residues. Here the CDR3 DNA reads TGTGCCACCAGCAGCGGATGGAGTCTGCCGTTCTTC. Protein: CATSSGWSLPFF.

In this sample, this clone turned up a few times. The CDR3 DNA reads TGCGCCAGCAGCGCCCGTCGACTAGCCTACAATGAGCAGTTCTTC. This translates into CASSARRLAYNEQFF. The J gene is TRBJ2-1, the V gene TRBV10-1, with a possible D match to TRBD2 (6 bases). This CDR3 has 15 residues. The V gene lost 6 bases and the J gene lost 2 bases, with 14 bases spanning the gap. Germline-derived CDR1 and CDR2 are WNHNN and SYGVQD (reference sequence).

About this clone: Other DNA sequences of this sample code for an identical CDR3. V gene TRBV18 combines with J gene TRBJ2-7; a possible D gene is TRBD2 (6 bases). V was shortened by 7 bases and J by 1 base, with 8 bases between the two germline ends. Germline lookup yields CDR1 KGHSH and CDR2 LQKENI. This CDR3 contains 12 residues. The CDR3 loop is CASCGDSYEQYF. The CDR3 DNA follows: TGTGCCAGCTGCGGGGATTCCTACGAGCAGTACTTC.

The J gene is TRBJ1-2, the V gene TRBV6-5; 7 bases map to TRBD1. Germline CDR1 is MNHEY and CDR2 is SVGAGI. The CDR3 spans 16 residues. The J segment lost 4 bases and the V segment lost 4 bases, leaving 12 bases of the junction unmatched. The CDR3 loop reads CASSFITRDSPYGYTF. The CDR3 region has the DNA TGTGCCAGCAGTTTTATTACCCGGGACAGCCCCTATGGCTACACCTTC.

This chain links TRBV6-2 or TRBV6-3 with TRBJ2-7, with TRBD2 matching 12 bases. V shed 4 bases and J 0 bases; nucleotides not matched to a gene: 1. Per the germline V gene, CDR1 is MNHEY and CDR2 is SVGEGT. CDR3 length: 15 amino acids. The CDR3 is CASSSSGRVSYEQYF. In DNA, the CDR3 is TGTGCCAGCAGTTCTAGCGGGAGGGTCTCCTACGAGCAGTACTTC.